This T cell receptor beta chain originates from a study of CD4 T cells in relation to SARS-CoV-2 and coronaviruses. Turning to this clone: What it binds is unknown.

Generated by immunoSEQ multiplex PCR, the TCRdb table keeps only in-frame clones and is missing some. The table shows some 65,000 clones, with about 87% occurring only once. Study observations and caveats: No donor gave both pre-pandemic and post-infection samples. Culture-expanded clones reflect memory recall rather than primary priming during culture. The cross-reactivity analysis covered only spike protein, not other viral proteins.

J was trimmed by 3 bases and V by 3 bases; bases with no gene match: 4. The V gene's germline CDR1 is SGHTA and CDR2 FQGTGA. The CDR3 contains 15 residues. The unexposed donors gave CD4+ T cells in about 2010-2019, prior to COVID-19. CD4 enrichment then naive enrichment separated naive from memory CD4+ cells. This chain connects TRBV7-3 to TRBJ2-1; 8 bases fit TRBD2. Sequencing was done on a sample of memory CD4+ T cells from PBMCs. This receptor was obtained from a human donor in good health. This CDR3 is CASSFGLAIYNEQFF. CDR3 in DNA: TGTGCCAGCAGCTTCGGACTAGCAATCTACAATGAGCAGTTCTTC.